These 4 T cell receptor beta chains were sequenced from one sample in a study of T-cell memory formation after mild COVID-19. TCRdb itself ran the 5' RACE reads through MiXCR, one entry per CDR3 protein. The sample has around 340,000 distinct CDR3 sequences; about an eighth are singletons. The source material was PBMCs or a T cell subset sorted from them (not recorded which). All receptors derive from a man aged 18 to 30 who had mild COVID-19 (a few samples of this study predate the infection). Cell type and time point are not known.

This clonotype was observed many times. This chain links TRBV7-8 with TRBJ2-1; 10 bases fit TRBD2. The trim removed 5 bases at V and 0 bases at J, leaving 7 bases unmatched. The CDR3 runs to 17 residues. Germline CDR1 and CDR2: SGHVS and FQNEAQ. The CDR3 coding sequence is TGTGCCAGCAGCCCTAGCGGGGGCACTACCTCCTACAATGAGCAGTTCTTC. Its translation is CASSPSGGTTSYNEQFF. Supplemented by reference TRBV7-8 and TRBJ2-1, the full variable domain reads GAGVSQSPRYKVAKRGQDVALRCDPISGHVSLFWYQQALGQGPEFLTYFQNEAQLDKSGLPSDRFFAERPEGSVSTLKIQRTQQEDSAVYLCASSPSGGTTSYNEQFFGPGTRLTVL.

This clonotype was seen ten or more times. The chain employs TRBV20-1 and TRBJ2-1; D is unresolved. The CDR3 is 14 amino acids. The germline V gene encodes CDR1 DFQATT and CDR2 SNEGSKA (reference sequence). CDR3 DNA sequence: TGCAGGGTCCGATGGGGTAGCTCCTACAATGAGCAGTTCTTC. Translating it yields CRVRWGSSYNEQFF.

In its sample, this clonotype was seen a few times. The CDR3 bases are TGTGCCAGCAGTTCTGCAGGGGACCCCTACGAGCAGTACGTC. Its protein product is CASSSAGDPYEQYV. The chain uses TRBV28 and TRBJ2-7; perhaps TRBD1 as D (6 bases). Germline CDR1 MDHEN, CDR2 SYDVKM. V lost 4 bases and J lost 2, with 12 bases in between. This CDR3 region has 14 residues.

The V and J genes are TRBV12-3 or TRBV12-4 and TRBJ2-1; D remains ambiguous. V was shortened by 1 base and J by 8 bases, with 15 bases between the two germline ends. The CDR3 has 15 residues. This chain's CDR3 is CASSLVLRSKDEQFF. CDR3 sequence (DNA): TGTGCCAGCAGTTTAGTTCTCAGGAGCAAGGATGAGCAGTTCTTC.